This passage covers 2 T cell receptor beta chains from one sample sequenced in a study of CD8+ T cells in alopecia areata. Extraction of RNA preceded its reverse transcription into cDNA, which served as the sequencing template. Using immunoSEQ multiplex PCR, the repertoire was profiled, and TCRdb retains in-frame clones only, with some absent. The table lists 150,000 to 200,000 clones, around 60% of them singletons. The sample in question was CD4+ T cells sorted from blood, obtained at week 0. The receptors were gathered from a human donor with alopecia areata.

The rearrangement links TRBV7-2 to TRBJ2-3, with D perhaps TRBD2 (5 bases). Germline-derived CDR1 and CDR2 are SGHTA and FQGNSA. There are 14 residues in the CDR3. V was shortened by 3 bases and J by 9 bases, with 16 bases between the two germline ends. The CDR3: CASSFTTGLKTQYF. Here the CDR3 DNA reads TGTGCCAGCAGCTTTACTACCGGACTGAAAACGCAGTATTTT. The variable domain in full, completed from reference TRBV7-2 and TRBJ2-3, reads GAGVSQSPSNKVTEKGKDVELRCDPISGHTALYWYRQSLGQGLEFLIYFQGNSAPDKSGLPSDRFSAERTGGSVSTLTIQRTQQEDSAVYLCASSFTTGLKTQYFGPGTRLTVL.

This clone was observed a single time. The CDR3 sequence is CASSAWTSGADTQYF. The CDR3 DNA reads as TGCGCCAGCAGCGCGTGGACTAGCGGGGCAGATACGCAGTATTTT. The rearrangement uses TRBV5-1 and TRBJ2-3; 12 bases are a match to TRBD2. V lost 4 bases, J lost 4 bases, and 4 bases stayed unmatched. In germline, CDR1 is SGHRS, CDR2 YFSETQ. The CDR3 is made up of 15 amino acids.